Each of the 10 T cell receptor beta chains below was sequenced from the same sample in a study of T-cell memory formation after mild COVID-19. TCRdb fed the 5' RACE reads into MiXCR, producing one record per CDR3 protein. The top ten hold around an eighth of the sample, which has about 470,000 distinct CDR3 sequences, 20% to 25% seen once. Material: PBMCs or a T cell subset sorted from them (not recorded which). The receptors originated from an adult woman who had mild COVID-19 (a few samples of this study predate the infection). Cell type and time point are not known.

The J gene is TRBJ2-1, the V gene TRBV5-1; no reliable D call. Germline V lookup: CDR1 SGHRS, CDR2 YFSETQ. V lost 1 base, J lost 6 bases, and 17 bases lay in between. The CDR3 extends over 16 amino acids. In nucleotides, the CDR3 is TGCGCCAGCAGCTTGACCCCGGTGATTAGCAGCAATGAGCAGTTCTTC. The encoded protein is CASSLTPVISSNEQFF.

The genes are TRBV5-6 and TRBJ2-5, with D maybe TRBD1 (6 bases). This CDR3 comprises 14 residues. Trimming removed 0 bases at V and 5 bases at J, with 11 bases between. CDR1 and CDR2 from the germline V gene are SGHDT and YYEEEE. The CDR3 coding sequence is TGTGCCAGCAGCTTGGACAGGGTTTCGGAGACCCAGTACTTC. Amino acids: CASSLDRVSETQYF.

CDR3 nucleotide sequence: TGTGCCAGCAGCCAGGTGGAAGGGCAGGCCCAGCCCCAGCATTTT. Translation gives CASSQVEGQAQPQHF. This sequence joins TRBV4-2 and TRBJ1-5; D gene unclear. The CDR3 length is 15 residues. In germline, CDR1 is LGHNA, CDR2 YNFKEQ. Trimming cost V 3 bases and J 7 bases, with 16 bases left between them.

The sample holds a few counts of this clonotype. The chain joins TRBV4-3 to TRBJ2-7, with D tentatively TRBD1 (5 bases). Trimming removed 4 bases from V and 0 bases from J, with 13 bases in between. CDR1 LGHNA and CDR2 YSLEER come from the germline V gene. CDR3 size: 15 residues. The CDR3 here is CASSPAVGASYEQYF. CDR3 in DNA: TGCGCCAGCAGCCCCGCCGTAGGGGCCTCCTACGAGCAGTACTTC.

This clonotype turned up a few times. The CDR3 DNA follows: TGTGCCAGCAGTCTCCACCCGGTCGGATCCTACGAGCAGTACTTC. It is translated as CASSLHPVGSYEQYF. The rearrangement links TRBV5-4 to TRBJ2-7; D is unclear. Germline-derived CDR1 and CDR2 are SGHNT and YYREEE (reference sequence). CDR3 length: 15 residues. Trimming removed 5 bases at V and 1 base at J, with 16 bases between.

This clonotype turned up a few times. CDR3 in amino acids: CASSVGGTSGVNEQFF. As DNA, the CDR3 is TGTGCCAGCAGCGTGGGAGGGACTAGCGGCGTGAATGAGCAGTTCTTC. The chain carries TRBV9 and TRBJ2-1, with 11 bases matching TRBD2. This CDR3 spans 16 amino acids. Trimming cost V 2 bases and J 7 bases; bases outside gene matches: 8. Per germline, CDR1 SGDLS and CDR2 YYNGEE.

This clonotype was recorded once. This chain uses TRBV24-1 with TRBJ2-6; D not certain. Germline CDR1 is KGHDR and CDR2 is SFDVKD. CDR3 length: 16 residues. Trimming left V 2 bases short and J 0 bases short, with 7 bases between. CDR3 sequence reads: CATSDSRFSGANVLTF. For the CDR3, the DNA is TGTGCCACCAGTGATTCAAGATTCTCTGGGGCCAACGTCCTGACTTTC.

CDR3 coding DNA: TGTGCCTGGAGAAGCGGACAGGGAATGGCTTTCTTT. Protein sequence: CAWRSGQGMAFF. V usage is TRBV30 and J usage is TRBJ1-1; the match to TRBD1 covers 8 bases. Looked up from germline, CDR1 is GTSNPN and CDR2 is SVGIG (reference sequence). V lost 3 bases and J lost 11; bases outside the gene matches: 8. The CDR3 consists of 12 residues.

This chain uses TRBV20-1 with TRBJ2-3, with 10 positions matching TRBD2. Germline V gene lookup returns CDR1 DFQATT and CDR2 SNEGSKA (reference sequence). This CDR3 has 16 residues. Trimming took 0 bases from V and 7 from J; bases not matched to a gene: 10. The CDR3 nucleotides are TGCAGTGCTAGAGATTTTCTAGCGGGAGAAGTATATACGCAGTATTTT. The encoded protein is CSARDFLAGEVYTQYF.

This clonotype was counted once. This sequence joins TRBV2 and TRBJ2-3; 7 nucleotides line up with TRBD1. Trimming took 6 bases from V and 5 from J; bases not matched to a gene: 5. CDR1 and CDR2 (germline): SNHLY, FYNNEI. This CDR3 has 13 residues. The CDR3 sequence: CASRWAGGDTQYF. As DNA, the CDR3 is TGTGCCAGCAGATGGGCAGGGGGAGATACGCAGTATTTT.